The 30 T cell receptor beta chains below all came from one sample that was sequenced in a study of shared clonotypes between healthy human individuals. Only in-frame clones appear in the TCRdb table, and some are missing; sequencing was by immunoSEQ multiplex PCR. The sample holds just over 2,000,000 clones, 95% seen once. The sample taken for sequencing was naive CD4+ T cells sorted from blood. Subset indicated: CD45RA+ positively selected. Receptor source: a young man in good health.

The chain recombines TRBV6-6 with TRBJ2-7; a weak D match, TRBD1 (6 bases). This CDR3 spans 13 amino acids. Germline lookup yields CDR1 MNHNY and CDR2 SVGAGI (reference sequence). Trimming removed 11 bases from V and 1 base from J, with 15 bases in between. In nucleotides, the CDR3 is TGTGCCGTCAGTCAGGGGTGGTCCTACGAGCAGTACTTC. Translated, it gives CAVSQGWSYEQYF.

V usage is TRBV28 and J usage is TRBJ1-1; D perhaps matches TRBD1 (5 bases). The CDR3 runs 11 residues. Trimming took off 3 bases at V and 9 bases at J, with 8 bases between the two ends. Germline V lookup: CDR1 MDHEN, CDR2 SYDVKM. CDR3 loop: CASSLAGQAFF. As DNA, the CDR3 is TGTGCCAGCAGTTTGGCAGGGCAAGCTTTCTTT.

The V call is TRBV2, the J call TRBJ1-1; D not certain. Germline lookup yields CDR1 SNHLY and CDR2 FYNNEI. The CDR3 contains 14 residues. V lost 5 bases, J lost 7 bases, and 17 bases lay in between. CDR3 in DNA: TGTGCCAGCAGTAATCCGGGCCGCACCCTTGAAGCTTTCTTT. This sequence encodes CASSNPGRTLEAFF.

The V gene is TRBV5-1, the J gene TRBJ1-1, with D possibly TRBD1 on 6 matching bases. The CDR3 spans 15 residues. Germline-derived CDR1 and CDR2 are SGHRS and YFSETQ. V gave up 1 base and J gave up 4 bases, with 14 bases separating them. CDR3 nucleotides: TGCGCCAGCAGCTTGATGGATGGACAGACCACTGAAGCTTTCTTT. Its translation is CASSLMDGQTTEAFF.

This clone was observed once. The V call is TRBV19, the J call TRBJ1-5; 7 nucleotides line up with TRBD1. CDR1 is LNHDA and CDR2 is SQIVND in the germline V gene (reference sequence). With V trimmed by 5 bases and J by 4 bases, 11 bases remained unmatched. The CDR3 contains 16 residues. This chain's CDR3 is CASSPGTVRPNQPQHF. The CDR3 bases are TGTGCCAGTAGTCCTGGGACAGTGAGACCTAATCAGCCCCAGCATTTT.

The rearrangement uses TRBV5-5 and TRBJ1-6, with 8 bases that match TRBD1. Germline loops: CDR1 SGHKS, CDR2 YYEKEE (reference sequence). The ends lost 2 bases at V and 0 bases at J; junction bases unmatched: 4. The CDR3 sequence is 17 residues long. The CDR3 is CASSFWTGSSYNSPLHF. CDR3 nucleotide sequence: TGTGCCAGCAGCTTCTGGACAGGGAGCTCCTATAATTCACCCCTCCACTTT.

The chain couples TRBV29-1 to TRBJ1-1; D unclear. V was trimmed by 5 bases and J by 0 bases, leaving 10 bases between them. CDR1 is SQVTM, CDR2 ANQGSEA, per germline. The CDR3 length is 13 residues. The CDR3 loop is CSVLAEMNTEAFF. CDR3 coding DNA: TGCAGCGTTTTAGCAGAAATGAACACTGAAGCTTTCTTT.

The chain has TRBV2 and TRBJ1-3, with D unclear. Trimming cost V 8 bases and J 0 bases, with 11 bases left between them. CDR1 and CDR2 (germline): SNHLY, FYNNEI. The length of the CDR3 is 14 residues. The CDR3 region is CASLRESSGNTIYF. Here the CDR3 DNA reads TGTGCCAGCCTCCGGGAGAGCTCTGGAAACACCATATATTTT.

This chain links TRBV11-2 with TRBJ1-4; D is undetermined. In germline, CDR1 is SGHAT, CDR2 FQNNGV. V lost 3 bases to trimming and J lost 0 bases, with 2 bases between them. The CDR3 is 13 amino acids. CDR3 in amino acids: CASSFSTNEKLFF. The CDR3 DNA reads as TGTGCCAGCAGCTTCTCAACTAATGAAAAACTGTTTTTT. Drawing the rest from reference TRBV11-2 and TRBJ1-4, the complete variable domain is EAGVAQSPRYKIIEKRQSVAFWCNPISGHATLYWYQQILGQGPKLLIQFQNNGVVDDSQLPKDRFSAERLKGVDSTLKIQPAKLEDSAVYLCASSFSTNEKLFFGSGTQLSVL.

This rearrangement joins TRBV27 to TRBJ2-5, with 11 bases that match TRBD2. Germline-derived CDR1 and CDR2 are MNHEY and SMNVEV (reference sequence). Germline trimming cut 2 bases from V and 4 bases from J; bases unmatched to any gene: 9. The CDR3 is 17 amino acids. CDR3 amino acids: CASSLGRLAGGPETQYF. The CDR3 DNA is TGTGCCAGCAGTTTAGGACGGCTAGCGGGAGGCCCAGAGACCCAGTACTTC.

CDR3 in amino acids: CASSLVASAAGSGANVLTF. In DNA form, the CDR3 reads TGTGCCAGCAGCTTAGTGGCTAGCGCCGCGGGCTCTGGGGCCAACGTCCTGACTTTC. V is TRBV11-3 and J is TRBJ2-6, with TRBD2 as a possible D gene (6 bases). Germline-derived CDR1 and CDR2 are SGHNT and YENEEA. The CDR3 runs to 19 residues. V was shortened by 1 base and J by 0 bases, with 16 bases between the two germline ends. The full variable domain, completed using reference TRBV11-3 and TRBJ2-6, is EAGVVQSPRYKIIEKKQPVAFWCNPISGHNTLYWYLQNLGQGPELLIRYENEEAVDDSQLPKDRFSAERLKGVDSTLKIQPAELGDSAVYLCASSLVASAAGSGANVLTFGAGSRLTVL.

This rearrangement joins TRBV10-1 to TRBJ2-2; D is uncertain. This CDR3 has 13 amino acids. CDR1 is WNHNN, CDR2 SYGVQD, per germline (reference sequence). V lost 6 bases to trimming and J lost 4 bases, with 9 bases between them. CDR3 bases: TGCGCCAGCAGGTTATCCCTCACCGGGGAGCTGTTTTTT. Protein product: CASRLSLTGELFF.

This rearrangement joins TRBV2 to TRBJ2-3; 8 nucleotides match TRBD2. With V trimmed by 7 bases and J by 8 bases, 14 bases remained unmatched. CDR1 is SNHLY, CDR2 FYNNEI, per germline. This CDR3 region has 15 residues. The CDR3 loop reads CASTEGSGVTRTQYF. CDR3 DNA sequence: TGTGCCAGCACGGAGGGTAGCGGGGTTACTCGTACGCAGTATTTT.

The chain combines TRBV27 with TRBJ2-7, with 11 bases fitting TRBD2. V shed 3 bases, J shed 5 bases, and the junction held 3 bases outside the gene matches. The CDR3 totals 14 residues. Germline CDR1 is MNHEY and CDR2 is SMNVEV (reference sequence). The CDR3 loop reads CASSLTSGKNEQYF. Written as DNA, the CDR3 is TGTGCCAGCAGTTTGACTAGCGGGAAGAACGAGCAGTACTTC.

This clone was recorded once. V usage is TRBV4-1 and J usage is TRBJ2-6; D remains ambiguous. The CDR3 runs 17 residues. Germline assignment: CDR1 MGHRA and CDR2 YSYEKL. Deletions cut 0 bases from V and 2 bases from J, with 11 bases between. The CDR3: CASSQEITPTGANVLTF. As DNA, the CDR3 is TGCGCCAGCAGCCAAGAGATTACTCCCACTGGGGCCAACGTCCTGACTTTC.

The V call is TRBV5-1, the J call TRBJ2-1, with D unresolved. The V gene's germline CDR1 is SGHRS and CDR2 YFSETQ. Trimming removed 3 bases from V and 6 bases from J, with 4 bases in between. This CDR3 region has 11 residues. As DNA, the CDR3 is TGCGCCAGCAGCTGGACCAATGAGCAGTTCTTC. Its protein is CASSWTNEQFF.

The genes are TRBV18 and TRBJ1-3, with D unclear. The V gene lost 0 bases and the J gene lost 0 bases, with 15 bases spanning the gap. The CDR3 totals 18 residues. Germline V gene sequence: CDR1 KGHSH, CDR2 LQKENI. CDR3 protein: CASSPPSGGRSSGNTIYF. The CDR3 DNA reads TGTGCCAGCTCACCACCAAGCGGCGGACGCAGCTCTGGAAACACCATATATTTT. Drawing the rest from reference TRBV18 and TRBJ1-3, the complete variable domain is NAGVMQNPRHLVRRRGQEARLRCSPMKGHSHVYWYRQLPEEGLKFMVYLQKENIIDESGMPKERFSAEFPKEGPSILRIQQVVRGDSAAYFCASSPPSGGRSSGNTIYFGEGSWLTVV.

V is TRBV30 and J is TRBJ2-7; no clear D. Germline CDR1 GTSNPN, CDR2 SVGIG (reference sequence). CDR3 size: 16 residues. The germline V and J ends were trimmed by 0 bases and 7 bases, with 22 bases remaining between them. The CDR3, as DNA: TGTGCCTGGAGTGTAATGGCCGCCGGTATGATGGGTGAGCAGTACTTC. It is translated as CAWSVMAAGMMGEQYF.

The chain combines TRBV4-1 with TRBJ1-5; D may be TRBD1 (5 bases). CDR1 is MGHRA, CDR2 YSYEKL, per germline. Deletions cut 0 bases from V and 5 bases from J, with 23 bases between. The CDR3 has 19 residues. The CDR3 protein is CASSQDPGDAGSFDQPQHF. CDR3 bases: TGCGCCAGCAGCCAAGATCCCGGGGACGCCGGGAGTTTCGATCAGCCCCAGCATTTT.

The V call is TRBV11-2, the J call TRBJ1-6, with 8 bases fitting TRBD1. Looked up from germline, CDR1 is SGHAT and CDR2 is FQNNGV. The CDR3 totals 16 residues. The V and J ends lost 0 bases and 7 bases, in that order; junction bases with no gene match: 5. This chain's CDR3 is CASSLEGTGWNSPLHF. In nucleotides, the CDR3 is TGTGCCAGCAGCTTAGAGGGGACAGGATGGAATTCACCCCTCCACTTT.

The chain employs TRBV10-3 and TRBJ2-7, with D perhaps TRBD2 (5 bases). Germline V gives CDR1 ENHRY, CDR2 SYGVKD. V lost 4 bases and J lost 6, with 7 bases in between. The CDR3 loop spans 11 amino acids. The CDR3 DNA reads as TGTGCCATCAGTGGAGGGATCGAGCAGTACTTC. This sequence encodes CAISGGIEQYF.

The CDR3 reads CASATGGEEKLFF. CDR3 bases: TGTGCCAGCGCTACAGGGGGCGAGGAAAAACTGTTTTTT. The chain joins TRBV6-6 to TRBJ1-4; 9 nucleotides match TRBD1. Per the germline V gene, CDR1 is MNHNY and CDR2 is SVGAGI (reference sequence). The CDR3 runs 13 residues. The J segment lost 8 bases and the V segment lost 8 bases, leaving 6 bases of the junction unmatched.

Remarks on this clone: The sample carries other DNA sequences with the same CDR3. This CDR3 is CASSEGRETQYF. In DNA form, the CDR3 reads TGTGCCAGCAGTGAAGGGCGGGAGACCCAGTACTTC. V gene TRBV6-1 combines with J gene TRBJ2-5; D not certain. Per the germline V gene, CDR1 is MNHNS and CDR2 is SASEGT. The CDR3 runs 12 residues. V was trimmed by 1 base and J by 5 bases, leaving 5 bases between them.

V is TRBV7-8 and J is TRBJ2-7; tentative D call: TRBD1 (6 bases). V was cut by 1 base and J by 12 bases, with 13 bases left in between. The CDR3 loop spans 12 amino acids. Looked up from germline, CDR1 is SGHVS and CDR2 is FQNEAQ. CDR3 DNA: TGTGCCAGCAGCTTAGAATCAGGGGAATGGTACTTC. It yields the protein CASSLESGEWYF.

In DNA, the CDR3 is TGTGCCAGCAGACACACAGGGGGCGCTTCTGAAAAACTGTTTTTT. Translated: CASRHTGGASEKLFF. The V and J genes are TRBV14 and TRBJ1-4, with 9 bases aligning to TRBD1. In germline, CDR1 is SGHDN, CDR2 FVKESK. Germline trimming cut 6 bases from V and 7 bases from J; bases unmatched to any gene: 9. The CDR3 is 15 amino acids.

This chain connects TRBV5-1 to TRBJ2-5; 10 bases are a match to TRBD2. Trimming cost V 4 bases and J 2 bases; bases outside gene matches: 5. Per germline, CDR1 SGHRS and CDR2 YFSETQ. The CDR3 length is 15 residues. CDR3 sequence reads: CASSPSGSRQETQYF. Here the CDR3 DNA reads TGCGCCAGCAGCCCTAGCGGGAGTAGGCAAGAGACCCAGTACTTC.

The chain combines TRBV7-8 with TRBJ1-6; D is possibly TRBD1 (6 bases). The germline V gene encodes CDR1 SGHVS and CDR2 FQNEAQ. V was cut by 3 bases and J by 2 bases, with 14 bases left in between. This CDR3 contains 17 residues. The CDR3 here is CASSFGQLSPYNSPLHF. The CDR3 bases are TGTGCCAGCAGCTTCGGACAGCTGTCGCCCTATAATTCACCCCTCCACTTT. The variable domain in full, completed from reference TRBV7-8 and TRBJ1-6, reads GAGVSQSPRYKVAKRGQDVALRCDPISGHVSLFWYQQALGQGPEFLTYFQNEAQLDKSGLPSDRFFAERPEGSVSTLKIQRTQQEDSAVYLCASSFGQLSPYNSPLHFGNGTRLTVT.

Comment on this clone: At one end the junction does not follow the germline gene, possibly because of a read error. The chain has TRBV10-2 and TRBJ2-1, with D possibly TRBD2 on 5 matching bases. CDR3 length equals 15 residues. Germline values: CDR1 WSHSY, CDR2 SAAADI. CDR3 in amino acids: CASRASSPDYSEQFF. The CDR3 coding sequence is TGCGCCAGCCGGGCATCCTCGCCTGACTACAGTGAGCAGTTCTTC.

This clone was recorded once. Other DNA sequences in the same sample also yield this CDR3. The chain carries TRBV5-1 and TRBJ1-5, with 9 bases lining up with TRBD1. The CDR3 contains 15 residues. V dropped 0 bases and J dropped 6; count of bases not matched to a gene: 4. CDR1 SGHRS and CDR2 YFSETQ come from the germline V gene. In DNA, the CDR3 is TGCGCCAGCAGCTTGGAGGGGACAGGGACTCAGCCCCAGCATTTT. It encodes CASSLEGTGTQPQHF.

The chain joins TRBV6-5 to TRBJ1-5; a weak D match, TRBD1 (6 bases). Germline V lookup: CDR1 MNHEY, CDR2 SVGAGI. V lost 5 bases to trimming and J lost 5 bases, with 13 bases between them. The CDR3 extends over 14 amino acids. The CDR3 spells CASSPRGAHQPQHF. CDR3 sequence (DNA): TGTGCCAGCAGTCCCCGGGGGGCCCATCAGCCCCAGCATTTT.